The 28 T cell receptor beta chains below come from one sample, sequenced in a study of beta chain features in type 1 diabetes. The authors reverse transcribed all of the isolated RNA, so sequencing captured expressed TCRB transcripts. Profiled with immunoSEQ multiplex PCR; TCRdb holds only in-frame clones, not every one. The sample has about 290,000 clones, 8% seen once; the top ten hold more than 0.8%. Material: central memory CD4+ T cells from blood. Receptors were obtained from a woman in her late teens or twenties in good health.

This clone was seen a few times. The J gene is TRBJ2-5, the V gene TRBV4-1; the D is unclear. The V end lost 1 base, the J end lost 2 bases, and 11 bases lay between the germline ends. This CDR3 comprises 15 residues. Per germline, CDR1 MGHRA and CDR2 YSYEKL. CDR3 amino acids: CASSQGLVGQETQYF. CDR3 coding DNA: TGCGCCAGCAGCCAAGGTTTGGTAGGACAAGAGACCCAGTACTTC.

This chain links TRBV19 with TRBJ1-1; D gene uncertain. The V end was cut by 2 bases, the J end by 8 bases, with 15 bases between. Germline V gene data show CDR1 as LNHDA and CDR2 as SQIVND (reference sequence). The CDR3 has 14 amino acids. This CDR3 is CASSIKSSVGEAFF. For the CDR3, the DNA is TGTGCCAGTAGTATAAAAAGCTCCGTGGGGGAAGCTTTCTTT.

This clone was recorded a few times. The chain uses TRBV7-2 and TRBJ1-3; no definite D call. The V gene lost 3 bases and the J gene lost 4 bases, with 4 bases spanning the gap. Germline assignment: CDR1 SGHTA and CDR2 FQGNSA. This CDR3 has 12 residues. This CDR3 is CASSFPGNTIYF. DNA for the CDR3: TGTGCCAGCAGCTTCCCGGGAAACACCATATATTTT.

The gene calls are TRBV6-6 and TRBJ1-2, with D tentatively TRBD1 (6 bases). Trimming took off 2 bases at V and 6 bases at J, with 7 bases between the two ends. Germline CDR1 reads MNHNY; CDR2 reads SVGAGI (reference sequence). The CDR3 is made up of 12 amino acids. In DNA, the CDR3 is TGTGCCAGCAGTTACCGGACAGATGGCTACACCTTC. Protein: CASSYRTDGYTF.

V is TRBV7-2 and J is TRBJ2-3; D gene uncertain. Germline V gene lookup returns CDR1 SGHTA and CDR2 FQGNSA. The germline V and J ends were trimmed by 3 bases and 8 bases, with 9 bases remaining between them. The CDR3 is 12 residues long. The CDR3 loop is CASSFQRRTQYF. The CDR3 DNA follows: TGTGCCAGCAGCTTCCAGCGTCGTACGCAGTATTTT.

A single count supports this clone. The CDR3 protein is CASWQSSYNEQFF. The CDR3 DNA reads as TGTGCCAGCTGGCAGTCCTCCTACAATGAGCAGTTCTTC. The chain recombines TRBV6-5 with TRBJ2-1; D is uncertain. Trimming shortened V by 8 bases and J by 0 bases, and 8 bases separated the two germline ends. CDR1 MNHEY and CDR2 SVGAGI come from the germline V gene. The CDR3 sequence is 13 residues long.

The V gene is TRBV6-4, the J gene TRBJ2-2, with D perhaps TRBD1 (5 bases). The CDR3 totals 13 residues. Germline CDR1 and CDR2: MRHNA and SNTAGT. V was cut by 6 bases and J by 2 bases, with 7 bases left in between. CDR3 coding DNA: TGTGCCAGCAGGGGGCTCAACACCGGGGAGCTGTTTTTT. Protein sequence: CASRGLNTGELFF.

The chain uses TRBV7-2 and TRBJ2-3, with D perhaps TRBD2 (6 bases). The length of the CDR3 is 18 residues. V lost 1 base, J lost 0 bases, and 17 bases lay in between. Germline CDR1 reads SGHTA; CDR2 reads FQGNSA. CDR3: CASSLVLATPPSTDTQYF. The CDR3 DNA sequence: TGTGCCAGCAGCTTAGTCCTAGCGACCCCACCCAGCACAGATACGCAGTATTTT.

The chain carries TRBV25-1 and TRBJ2-5; 7 bases line up with TRBD1. The CDR3 has 16 amino acids. Trimming took 1 base from V and 7 from J; bases not matched to a gene: 12. Germline assignment: CDR1 MGHDK and CDR2 SYGVNS. The DNA of the CDR3 is TGTGCCAGCAGTGAATCGGGCAGGGGGAGATTTGGGACCCAGTACTTC. Its translation is CASSESGRGRFGTQYF.

This clone has a handful of counts. The J gene is TRBJ2-5, the V gene TRBV29-1, with 7 bases identical to TRBD2. Germline CDR1 is SQVTM and CDR2 is ANQGSEA. This CDR3 is 14 amino acids long. V gave up 6 bases and J gave up 5 bases; unmatched junction bases: 12. CDR3 sequence reads: CSVPVSGAWETQYF. CDR3 DNA: TGCAGCGTCCCCGTAAGCGGGGCCTGGGAGACCCAGTACTTC.

The chain's CDR3 is CASSLYGGSSTGNTIYF. The CDR3 bases are TGTGCCAGCAGTTTATACGGGGGATCAAGTACTGGAAACACCATATATTTT. The rearrangement uses TRBV27 and TRBJ1-3; tentative D call: TRBD1 (5 bases). The CDR3 extends over 17 amino acids. Trimming removed 1 base at V and 2 bases at J, with 15 bases between. CDR1 is MNHEY, CDR2 SMNVEV, per germline (reference sequence).

A few counts support this clone. The chain has TRBV21-1 and TRBJ2-7; no check of the table's D call, TRBD2, against the DNA was made. TRBV21-1 is an annotated pseudogene. The CDR3 covers 15 residues. In nucleotides, the CDR3 is TGTGCCAGCAGCACGGTCAGGGGACTAGAGCACGAGCAGTACTTC. It specifies CASSTVRGLEHEQYF.

V is TRBV7-2 and J is TRBJ1-2; 8 bases agree with TRBD1. The CDR3 length is 14 residues. Germline trimming cut 4 bases from V and 3 bases from J; bases unmatched to any gene: 4. Germline values: CDR1 SGHTA, CDR2 FQGNSA. As DNA, the CDR3 is TGTGCCAGCAGCTCCGTGACAGGGGACTATGGCTACACCTTC. This sequence encodes CASSSVTGDYGYTF.

The rearrangement links TRBV7-3 to TRBJ2-1, with TRBD2 matching 11 bases. The V gene's germline CDR1 is SGHTA and CDR2 FQGTGA. The trim removed 2 bases at V and 7 bases at J, leaving 4 bases unmatched. The CDR3 consists of 15 residues. CDR3 nucleotide sequence: TGTGCCAGCAGCTTAGTTAGCGGGAGGGTGAATGAGCAGTTCTTC. The encoded protein is CASSLVSGRVNEQFF.

The gene calls are TRBV7-2 and TRBJ1-2; D ambiguous. Germline V gives CDR1 SGHTA, CDR2 FQGNSA. The germline V and J ends were trimmed by 1 base and 8 bases, with 8 bases remaining between them. The CDR3 length is 12 residues. The CDR3 region has the DNA TGTGCCAGCAGCTTAGAAGTATACGGCTACACCTTC. The encoded protein is CASSLEVYGYTF. Supplemented by reference TRBV7-2 and TRBJ1-2, the full variable domain reads GAGVSQSPSNKVTEKGKDVELRCDPISGHTALYWYRQSLGQGLEFLIYFQGNSAPDKSGLPSDRFSAERTGGSVSTLTIQRTQQEDSAVYLCASSLEVYGYTFGSGTRLTVV.

V usage is TRBV5-1 and J usage is TRBJ2-5, with 8 bases that match TRBD1. Trimming at V came to 0 bases and at J to 1 base, leaving 5 bases not matched to a gene. The CDR3 covers 16 residues. Germline V gives CDR1 SGHRS, CDR2 YFSETQ. The CDR3 DNA follows: TGCGCCAGCAGCTTGGCGACCGGACAGGGCCAAGAGACCCAGTACTTC. It yields the protein CASSLATGQGQETQYF.

The table lists this clone with a few counts. The V and J genes are TRBV7-9 and TRBJ2-1; 9 nucleotides match TRBD2. There are 16 residues in the CDR3. Trimming cost V 10 bases and J 3 bases; bases outside gene matches: 13. Germline CDR1 reads SEHNR; CDR2 reads FQNEAQ (reference sequence). This CDR3 is CATTRRGGAVYNEQFF. The CDR3 bases are TGTGCCACCACCCGGCGGGGGGGGGCCGTCTACAATGAGCAGTTCTTC.

Points on this clone: The same CDR3 is also encoded by other DNA sequences in this sample. The chain carries TRBV7-2 and TRBJ1-2; D gene unclear. CDR1 is SGHTA, CDR2 FQGNSA, per germline. V gave up 1 base and J gave up 2 bases, with 5 bases separating them. The CDR3 totals 13 residues. CDR3 sequence reads: CASSLGQNYGYTF. DNA for the CDR3: TGTGCCAGCAGCTTAGGTCAGAACTATGGCTACACCTTC.

The sample holds a few counts of this clone. The gene calls are TRBV11-2 and TRBJ2-1; D not certain. The CDR3 length is 15 residues. Trimming stripped 7 bases from V and 5 bases from J, with 18 bases between. Germline V gene lookup returns CDR1 SGHAT and CDR2 FQNNGV. The CDR3 DNA follows: TGTGCCAGCACCCTCGAATGGCGAAGTGACAATGAGCAGTTCTTC. As protein: CASTLEWRSDNEQFF.

The chain carries TRBV30 and TRBJ2-3; 10 bases are shared with TRBD2. Germline V gene data show CDR1 as GTSNPN and CDR2 as SVGIG (reference sequence). Trimming took 1 base from V and 12 from J; bases not matched to a gene: 10. This CDR3 region has 14 residues. The chain's CDR3 is CAWSATSLAGQQYF. CDR3 coding DNA: TGTGCCTGGAGTGCCACCTCACTAGCGGGGCAACAGTATTTT.

In its sample, this clone was seen many times. The chain is built from TRBV5-1 and TRBJ1-5; D is undetermined. The length of the CDR3 is 14 residues. With 0 bases removed from V and 3 bases from J, the gap between germline ends came to 7 bases. Germline CDR1 reads SGHRS; CDR2 reads YFSETQ. CDR3 in amino acids: CASSLGSPNQPQHF. Written as DNA, the CDR3 is TGCGCCAGCAGCTTGGGCAGCCCCAATCAGCCCCAGCATTTT. The full variable domain, rest sourced from reference TRBV5-1 and TRBJ1-5, is KAGVTQTPRYLIKTRGQQVTLSCSPISGHRSVSWYQQTPGQGLQFLFEYFSETQRNKGNFPGRFSGRQFSNSRSEMNVSTLELGDSALYLCASSLGSPNQPQHFGDGTRLSIL.

This chain links TRBV27 with TRBJ2-1; D possibly corresponds to TRBD2 (7 bases). The V end lost 6 bases, the J end lost 9 bases, and 21 bases lay between the germline ends. The V gene's germline CDR1 is MNHEY and CDR2 SMNVEV (reference sequence). The CDR3 runs 15 residues. Here the CDR3 reads CASRRGGALSGEQFF. CDR3 nucleotides: TGTGCCAGCAGGAGGGGGGGGGCCCTAAGTGGTGAGCAGTTCTTC.

Many counts were recorded for this clone. The genes are TRBV9 and TRBJ1-4, with D uncertain. CDR1 and CDR2 (germline): SGDLS, YYNGEE. The V and J ends lost 0 bases and 10 bases respectively, with 10 bases between them. This CDR3 is 13 amino acids long. DNA for the CDR3: TGTGCCAGCAGCGTAGGTACCCGAGGAAAACTGTTTTTT. Amino acids: CASSVGTRGKLFF. The full variable domain, its missing parts supplied by reference TRBV9 and TRBJ1-4, is DSGVTQTPKHLITATGQRVTLRCSPRSGDLSVYWYQQSLDQGLQFLIQYYNGEERAKGNILERFSAQQFPDLHSELNLSSLELGDSALYFCASSVGTRGKLFFGSGTQLSVL.

This clone was observed at least ten times. The chain joins TRBV7-9 to TRBJ2-3, with 7 positions matching TRBD1. Germline V gene lookup returns CDR1 SEHNR and CDR2 FQNEAQ (reference sequence). J gave up 6 bases and V 5 bases, and 8 bases lay outside the gene matches. The CDR3 has 14 residues. The CDR3 coding sequence is TGTGCCAGCAGCCCACACAGGGGCGTGGATACGCAGTATTTT. Translating it yields CASSPHRGVDTQYF.

V usage is TRBV7-2 and J usage is TRBJ1-3; the D is unclear. V lost 5 bases and J lost 5, with 4 bases in between. Germline CDR1 reads SGHTA; CDR2 reads FQGNSA. This CDR3 has 11 amino acids. This CDR3 reads CASSLRNTIYF. The CDR3 bases are TGTGCCAGCAGCCTTCGAAACACCATATATTTT.

The chain has TRBV9 and TRBJ2-7, with 8 bases aligning to TRBD1. The CDR3 runs 14 residues. The germline V gene encodes CDR1 SGDLS and CDR2 YYNGEE. J lost 5 bases, V lost 4 bases, and 8 bases had no gene match. In DNA, the CDR3 is TGTGCCAGCAGCCCAAGACAGGGGTCCCACGAGCAGTACTTC. It codes for CASSPRQGSHEQYF.

This clone came up many times. J is TRBJ2-1 and V is TRBV7-2, with a tentative D call TRBD2 (5 bases). With 6 bases removed from V and 5 bases from J, the gap between germline ends came to 11 bases. The CDR3 extends over 13 amino acids. Germline V gene lookup returns CDR1 SGHTA and CDR2 FQGNSA. The CDR3 DNA sequence: TGTGCCAGCAGTCTTAACGGGGACAATGAGCAGTTCTTC. It translates to CASSLNGDNEQFF.

This clone was counted only a few times. Since a much larger clone is just one base distant, this may be a read error. The chain recombines TRBV29-1 with TRBJ2-2, with D possibly being TRBD2 (5 bases). Germline CDR1 and CDR2: SQVTM and ANQGSEA. Trimming shortened V by 7 bases and J by 6 bases, and 27 bases separated the two germline ends. The length of the CDR3 is 17 residues. The CDR3 region has the DNA TGCAGCGGCGAAAGGTCCGGGCTCAATGACGGGGCCGGGGAGCTGTTTTTT. It yields the protein CSGERSGLNDGAGELFF.